This TCR beta chain derives from a study of blood T cell repertoires in COVID-19. About the study: Sample material is recorded as cDNA or gDNA derived from T cells, B-cell-depleted T cells, or PBMCs.

Source study methods: Amplifying reference gene primers gave estimates of nucleated cell counts. Clones were sequenced by immunoSEQ multiplex PCR, and TCRdb holds only the in-frame ones, with some missing. The V and J calls and the clone size are those of that table, but D and trimming were determined from the DNA. The table lists a few hundred thousand clones, around four fifths of them singletons. V was shortened by 2 bases and J by 3 bases, with 11 bases between the two germline ends. In germline, CDR1 is MDHEN, CDR2 SYDVKM. The CDR3 has 15 residues. This rearrangement joins TRBV28 to TRBJ1-3; D possibly corresponds to TRBD1 (5 bases). This sequence was found in a man in his 60s who had recovered from COVID-19. The material sequenced was peripheral blood. This chain's CDR3 is CASSLGAAFGNTIYF. CDR3 nucleotide sequence: TGTGCCAGCAGTTTAGGGGCAGCCTTTGGAAACACCATATATTTT.